Shown below are 29 T cell receptor beta chains from a single sample sequenced in a study of shared clonotypes between healthy human individuals. Profiling relied on immunoSEQ multiplex PCR, and the TCRdb table lists in-frame clones only, not all of them. The repertoire includes millions of clones, about 95% of them detected once, and 0.85% to 1.3% sits in the top ten. As defined, naive CD8 cells were CD45RO-negative and positively selected for CCR7, with terminally differentiated effector memory CD45RA+ cells excluded. Sequencing was carried out using naive CD8+ T cells sorted from blood. These receptors were obtained from a young man in good health.

V usage is TRBV5-6 and J usage is TRBJ2-7; TRBD1 might be the D (7 bases). The CDR3 is 17 residues long. V dropped 3 bases and J dropped 1 base, with 20 bases sitting between them. Germline V gene lookup returns CDR1 SGHDT and CDR2 YYEEEE. The CDR3 is CASSWGETGALSYEQYF. CDR3 nucleotides: TGTGCCAGCAGCTGGGGGGAAACAGGGGCGTTATCCTACGAGCAGTACTTC.

The V and J genes are TRBV5-6 and TRBJ1-1; D ambiguous. The germline V gene has CDR1 SGHDT and CDR2 YYEEEE. The CDR3 covers 14 residues. Deletions cut 4 bases from V and 0 bases from J, with 10 bases between. CDR3 coding DNA: TGTGCCAGCAGCCCGGAGTCTTTGAACACTGAAGCTTTCTTT. It encodes CASSPESLNTEAFF. The full variable domain, its missing parts supplied by reference TRBV5-6 and TRBJ1-1, is DAGVTQSPTHLIKTRGQQVTLRCSPKSGHDTVSWYQQALGQGPQFIFQYYEEEERQRGNFPDRFSGHQFPNYSSELNVNALLLGDSALYLCASSPESLNTEAFFGQGTRLTVV.

The V call is TRBV5-6, the J call TRBJ2-3; 10 bases are shared with TRBD2. V trimming: 5 bases; J trimming: 0 bases; junction bases outside the gene matches: 6. The germline V gene has CDR1 SGHDT and CDR2 YYEEEE. The CDR3 contains 16 residues. The chain's CDR3 is CASRAGLASSTDTQYF. The CDR3, as DNA: TGTGCCAGCAGGGCGGGACTAGCGTCTAGCACAGATACGCAGTATTTT.

The count of this clone is one. V is TRBV5-1 and J is TRBJ2-5; a weak D match, TRBD2 (6 bases). CDR1 is SGHRS, CDR2 YFSETQ, per germline. V shed 7 bases and J shed 7 bases, with 14 bases lying between them. The CDR3 runs to 12 residues. CDR3: CASRLRELTQYF. The CDR3 bases are TGCGCCAGCCGCCTACGGGAGCTGACCCAGTACTTC.

V gene TRBV27 combines with J gene TRBJ2-7; TRBD1 might be the D (5 bases). Trimming took 3 bases from V and 2 from J, leaving 17 bases between them. Germline assignment: CDR1 MNHEY and CDR2 SMNVEV (reference sequence). CDR3 length: 16 amino acids. The CDR3 DNA sequence: TGTGCCAGCAGTTTGACCTACTACGAACAGGCCTACGAGCAGTACTTC. It encodes CASSLTYYEQAYEQYF.

V is TRBV9 and J is TRBJ2-1, with D perhaps matching TRBD1 or TRBD2 (6 bases each). Germline CDR1 is SGDLS and CDR2 is YYNGEE. Trimming took off 5 bases at V and 0 bases at J, with 12 bases between the two ends. The CDR3 covers 15 residues. CDR3: CASRKGGSSYNEQFF. DNA of the CDR3: TGTGCCAGCAGGAAGGGGGGAAGCTCCTACAATGAGCAGTTCTTC.

This clone was recorded once. The CDR3 protein is CAWSVPPAAYEQYF. The CDR3, as DNA: TGTGCCTGGAGTGTTCCCCCAGCAGCCTACGAGCAGTACTTC. The chain has TRBV30 and TRBJ2-7; D is unresolved. Germline CDR1 and CDR2: GTSNPN and SVGIG (reference sequence). Between the trimmed V and J ends, which lost 0 bases and 2 bases, there was a span of 11 bases. The CDR3 runs 14 residues.

V is TRBV4-1 and J is TRBJ1-2, with a tentative D call TRBD1 (6 bases). This CDR3 contains 15 residues. The germline V gene has CDR1 MGHRA and CDR2 YSYEKL. The V end was cut by 1 base, the J end by 6 bases, with 15 bases between. CDR3 bases: TGCGCCAGCAGCCAAGCCTCGGGACAAAACGATGGCTACACCTTC. Translated, it gives CASSQASGQNDGYTF.

The chain is built from TRBV9 and TRBJ1-1, with no clear D. Per the germline V gene, CDR1 is SGDLS and CDR2 is YYNGEE. The CDR3 runs 15 residues. Trimming removed 0 bases from V and 1 base from J, with 10 bases in between. The CDR3 sequence is CASSVGNGANTEAFF. The CDR3 coding sequence is TGTGCCAGCAGCGTAGGGAACGGAGCGAACACTGAAGCTTTCTTT. The entire variable domain, with the rest obtained from reference TRBV9 and TRBJ1-1, is as follows: DSGVTQTPKHLITATGQRVTLRCSPRSGDLSVYWYQQSLDQGLQFLIQYYNGEERAKGNILERFSAQQFPDLHSELNLSSLELGDSALYFCASSVGNGANTEAFFGQGTRLTVV.

The chain recombines TRBV19 with TRBJ2-7; tentative D call: TRBD2 (5 bases). The CDR3 is 14 amino acids. Germline CDR1 is LNHDA and CDR2 is SQIVND (reference sequence). With 5 bases removed from V and 4 bases from J, the gap between germline ends came to 15 bases. The CDR3 DNA is TGTGCCAGTAGTCGGGATCGTGAGTTGTACGAGCAGTACTTC. This codes for CASSRDRELYEQYF.

In its sample, this clone was seen once. The chain uses TRBV13 and TRBJ2-3; D gene unclear. V gave up 5 bases and J gave up 0 bases, with 6 bases separating them. The germline V gene encodes CDR1 PRHDT and CDR2 FYEKMQ (reference sequence). CDR3 length: 13 amino acids. DNA for the CDR3: TGTGCCAGCAGCGAGGACAGCACAGATACGCAGTATTTT. This encodes CASSEDSTDTQYF.

The gene calls are TRBV2 and TRBJ1-2; TRBD1 agrees at 11 bases. Losses at the gene ends were 9 bases for V and 7 bases for J; bases not matched to a gene: 13. Germline V gene sequence: CDR1 SNHLY, CDR2 FYNNEI. The CDR3 is 15 residues long. CDR3 sequence: CARDGQGASWAGYTF. The CDR3 DNA is TGTGCCAGGGACGGACAGGGGGCCTCTTGGGCTGGCTACACCTTC.

The chain recombines TRBV6-4 with TRBJ2-2, with 9 nucleotides matching TRBD2. Germline trimming cut 6 bases from V and 3 bases from J; bases unmatched to any gene: 14. The CDR3 is 18 residues long. Germline V gene data show CDR1 as MRHNA and CDR2 as SNTAGT. In DNA, the CDR3 is TGTGCCAGCAGGCCCCAAATCCTAGCGGGGAGATACACCGGGGAGCTGTTTTTT. Amino acid sequence: CASRPQILAGRYTGELFF.

The V gene is TRBV4-1, the J gene TRBJ2-7, with 8 bases matching TRBD2. Looked up from germline, CDR1 is MGHRA and CDR2 is YSYEKL. The CDR3 loop spans 16 amino acids. Losses at the gene ends were 0 bases for V and 6 bases for J; bases not matched to a gene: 10. CDR3 loop: CASSQDRSGRGGEQYF. The CDR3 coding sequence is TGCGCCAGCAGCCAAGATCGGAGCGGGAGAGGAGGCGAGCAGTACTTC.

The gene calls are TRBV28 and TRBJ2-5; D not resolved. Germline CDR1 and CDR2: MDHEN and SYDVKM. This CDR3 is 11 amino acids long. The V end lost 6 bases, the J end lost 4 bases, and 6 bases lay between the germline ends. The CDR3 here is CASRSLETQYF. In nucleotides, the CDR3 is TGTGCCAGCAGGTCCCTAGAGACCCAGTACTTC.

The V and J genes are TRBV7-9 and TRBJ2-1; 11 nucleotides line up with TRBD1. The CDR3 sequence is 16 residues long. Looked up from germline, CDR1 is SEHNR and CDR2 is FQNEAQ (reference sequence). Unmatched junction bases numbered 7, after V lost 5 bases and J lost 4 bases. Here the CDR3 reads CASSTGQGALYNEQFF. CDR3 coding DNA: TGTGCCAGCAGCACCGGACAGGGGGCCTTGTACAATGAGCAGTTCTTC.

The genes are TRBV5-6 and TRBJ2-1; TRBD2 is a possible D gene (6 bases). Trimming removed 3 bases at V and 15 bases at J, with 16 bases between. CDR3 size: 12 residues. Germline V gene sequence: CDR1 SGHDT, CDR2 YYEEEE. CDR3 bases: TGTGCCAGCAGCTCGGGGGAGCCCGCCTTGTTCTTC. Protein: CASSSGEPALFF.

The genes are TRBV7-9 and TRBJ2-1, with 14 bases fitting TRBD2. The V segment lost 6 bases and the J segment 5 bases; nucleotides outside the gene matches: 6. Germline CDR1 SEHNR, CDR2 FQNEAQ (reference sequence). The CDR3 loop spans 16 amino acids. The CDR3 spells CASSYPGLAGDNEQFF. CDR3 coding DNA: TGTGCCAGCAGTTACCCGGGACTAGCGGGGGACAATGAGCAGTTCTTC.

This clone appeared once. This chain uses TRBV10-2 with TRBJ2-7, with D possibly matching TRBD1 (6 bases). The CDR3 consists of 13 residues. Germline CDR1 and CDR2: WSHSY and SAAADI. Trimming took off 6 bases at V and 3 bases at J, with 12 bases between the two ends. CDR3 sequence reads: CASRQGPRYEQYF. The CDR3 DNA is TGCGCCAGCAGACAGGGCCCCCGCTACGAGCAGTACTTC.

This chain connects TRBV6-1 to TRBJ2-7; D is uncertain. The CDR3 consists of 14 residues. Trimming stripped 7 bases from V and 5 bases from J, with 18 bases between. Germline V gene sequence: CDR1 MNHNS, CDR2 SASEGT. CDR3 in amino acids: CASTSFFGYDEQYF. In DNA form, the CDR3 reads TGTGCCAGCACCTCGTTTTTCGGGTATGACGAGCAGTACTTC.

Here the CDR3 DNA reads TGTGCCAGCACCCTACTTGCCCCCGATACGCAGTATTTT. Its protein is CASTLLAPDTQYF. The chain couples TRBV2 to TRBJ2-3, with D uncertain. The CDR3 has 13 amino acids. Per germline, CDR1 SNHLY and CDR2 FYNNEI. V shed 7 bases and J shed 6 bases, with 14 bases lying between them. Variable domain in full (rest from reference TRBV2 and TRBJ2-3): EPEVTQTPSHQVTQMGQEVILRCVPISNHLYFYWYRQILGQKVEFLVSFYNNEISEKSEIFDDQFSVERPDGSNFTLKIRSTKLEDSAMYFCASTLLAPDTQYFGPGTRLTVL.

The chain combines TRBV11-2 with TRBJ1-2; D uncertain. Between the trimmed V and J ends, which lost 2 bases and 2 bases, there was a span of 24 bases. Germline V CDR1 and CDR2: SGHAT, FQNNGV. The length of the CDR3 is 19 residues. This CDR3 reads CASSLPIKAATPRNYGYTF. Written as DNA, the CDR3 is TGTGCCAGCAGCTTACCCATCAAGGCCGCCACACCTAGGAACTATGGCTACACCTTC.

V is TRBV11-2 and J is TRBJ2-7; possible D gene TRBD2, 7 bases. This CDR3 has 17 residues. Deletions cut 5 bases from V and 0 bases from J, with 20 bases between. Germline V gene lookup returns CDR1 SGHAT and CDR2 FQNNGV. The CDR3 here is CASSQRTAGMSSYEQYF. In nucleotides, the CDR3 is TGTGCCAGCAGCCAACGGACAGCGGGAATGAGCTCCTACGAGCAGTACTTC.

The V and J genes are TRBV6-1 and TRBJ2-1; 11 bases agree with TRBD1. CDR1 and CDR2 from the germline V gene are MNHNS and SASEGT. The CDR3 spans 17 residues. Trimming took 1 base from V and 8 from J; bases not matched to a gene: 10. This CDR3 reads CASSEEDWTGGFYEQFF. The DNA for the CDR3 is TGTGCCAGCAGTGAAGAAGATTGGACAGGGGGCTTTTATGAGCAGTTCTTC.

The V and J genes are TRBV14 and TRBJ2-5; 8 nucleotides agree with TRBD1. Germline loops: CDR1 SGHDN, CDR2 FVKESK. V lost 5 bases to trimming and J lost 6 bases; unmatched junction nucleotides: 8. The CDR3 is 14 amino acids. CDR3 protein: CASSEGQVAKTQYF. The CDR3, as DNA: TGTGCCAGCAGCGAGGGACAGGTCGCAAAGACCCAGTACTTC.

The sample holds one count of this clone. The J gene is TRBJ2-1, the V gene TRBV4-1, with a tentative D call TRBD2 (6 bases). This CDR3 has 15 residues. Germline V gene data show CDR1 as MGHRA and CDR2 as YSYEKL. Trimming took off 0 bases at V and 6 bases at J, with 12 bases between the two ends. The CDR3 loop is CASSQERGLINEQFF. In nucleotides, the CDR3 is TGCGCCAGCAGCCAAGAGAGGGGACTGATCAATGAGCAGTTCTTC.

The V gene is TRBV10-3, the J gene TRBJ2-5; 10 bases map to TRBD2. The CDR3 runs 14 residues. Germline V lookup: CDR1 ENHRY, CDR2 SYGVKD. The ends lost 4 bases at V and 4 bases at J; junction bases unmatched: 3. For the CDR3, the DNA is TGTGCCATCAGTGGGGGACTAGCGTTAGAGACCCAGTACTTC. This gives the protein CAISGGLALETQYF.

The V gene is TRBV7-3, the J gene TRBJ2-3; 11 nucleotides align to TRBD2. V lost 5 bases to trimming and J lost 2 bases; unmatched junction nucleotides: 6. Germline CDR1 reads SGHTA; CDR2 reads FQGTGA. CDR3 length equals 16 residues. CDR3 nucleotides: TGTGCCAGCAGCCGACCGACTAGCGGGGACACAGATACGCAGTATTTT. Protein product: CASSRPTSGDTDTQYF.

The J gene is TRBJ2-7, the V gene TRBV7-9, with TRBD2 identical over 8 bases. Per the germline V gene, CDR1 is SEHNR and CDR2 is FQNEAQ (reference sequence). The CDR3 extends over 15 amino acids. The V and J ends lost 5 bases and 0 bases, in that order; junction bases with no gene match: 6. For the CDR3, the DNA is TGTGCCAGCAGCCCCCTAGCGGGTCCCTCCTACGAGCAGTACTTC. Its translation is CASSPLAGPSYEQYF.